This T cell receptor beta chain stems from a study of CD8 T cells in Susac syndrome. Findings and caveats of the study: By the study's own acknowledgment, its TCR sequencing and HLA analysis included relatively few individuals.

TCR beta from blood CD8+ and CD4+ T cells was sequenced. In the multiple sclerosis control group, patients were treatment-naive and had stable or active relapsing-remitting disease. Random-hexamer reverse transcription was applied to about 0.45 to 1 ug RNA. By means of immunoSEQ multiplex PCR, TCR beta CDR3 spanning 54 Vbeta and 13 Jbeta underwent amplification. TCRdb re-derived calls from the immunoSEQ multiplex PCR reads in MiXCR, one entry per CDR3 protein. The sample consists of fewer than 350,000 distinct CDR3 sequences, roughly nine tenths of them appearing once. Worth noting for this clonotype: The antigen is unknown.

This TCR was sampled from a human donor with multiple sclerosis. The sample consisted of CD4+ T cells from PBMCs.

CDR3 coding DNA: TGTGCCAGCAGCTTACATGGGGGGTTGGAGACCCAGTACTTC. Its protein is CASSLHGGLETQYF. The V call is TRBV7-9, the J call TRBJ2-5; a possible D gene is TRBD2 (6 bases). The V and J ends lost 2 bases and 5 bases respectively, with 12 bases between them. The CDR3 is 14 residues long. Germline CDR1 is SEHNR and CDR2 is FQNEAQ (reference sequence).